Detailed here is one T cell receptor (beta chain). These data belong to a study of blood T cell repertoires in COVID-19. As for the study in general: Collection of acute and convalescent COVID-19 samples took place in the United States, Italy and Spain.

As originally analysed: Scientists estimated how many nucleated cells there were by amplifying reference gene primers. Only in-frame clones appear in the TCRdb table, and some are missing; sequencing was by immunoSEQ multiplex PCR. The V and J calls and clone size are taken from that table; D and trimming were inferred from the DNA. The sample lists 150,000 to 200,000 clones, more than 85% seen once, with around 2.3% in the top ten. Germline V gene lookup returns CDR1 GTSNPN and CDR2 SVGIG (reference sequence). Germline trimming cut 1 base from V and 3 bases from J; bases unmatched to any gene: 9. This CDR3 region has 16 residues.

This sequence was found in a man aged 70-80 years with active or convalescent COVID-19. The sample comprised peripheral blood. The chain employs TRBV30 and TRBJ1-5, with TRBD1 matching over 7 bases. CDR3 sequence reads: CAWSGQGPLTNQPQHF. CDR3 bases: TGTGCCTGGAGTGGACAGGGTCCCTTGACCAATCAGCCCCAGCATTTT.